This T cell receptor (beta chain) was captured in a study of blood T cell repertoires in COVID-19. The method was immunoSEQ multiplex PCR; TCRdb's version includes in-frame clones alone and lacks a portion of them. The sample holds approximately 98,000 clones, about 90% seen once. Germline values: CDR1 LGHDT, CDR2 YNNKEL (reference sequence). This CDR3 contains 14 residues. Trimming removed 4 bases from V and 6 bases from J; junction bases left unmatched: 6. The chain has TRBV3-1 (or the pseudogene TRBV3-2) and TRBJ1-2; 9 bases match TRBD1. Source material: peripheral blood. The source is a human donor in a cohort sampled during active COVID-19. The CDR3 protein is CASSPRQGGDGYTF. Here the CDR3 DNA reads TGTGCCAGCAGCCCCAGACAGGGGGGTGATGGCTACACCTTC.